This section outlines one T cell receptor (beta chain) sequence together with its context. The CDR3 consists of 15 residues. Germline values: CDR1 MNHNS, CDR2 SASEGT. V lost 6 bases, J lost 2 bases, and 11 bases lay in between. The data originate from a study of shared clonotypes between healthy human individuals. Study details: The people who gave samples were a couple of women and a few men aged 18 to 49.

Unsorted PBMC contributed 250 to 300 ng DNA, tens of thousands of T cell genomes, to each replicate PCR. The repertoire was sequenced with immunoSEQ multiplex PCR; TCRdb's copy has only in-frame clones and lacks some. The sample has about 450,000 clones, 70% to 85% seen once. The rearrangement links TRBV6-1 to TRBJ2-6; weak D call: TRBD1 (5 bases). The sequence derives from a woman aged 40 to 55 in good health. Some clones in this sample may be carry-over from other donors' samples. The sample was PBMCs. CDR3: CASRSGSAGANVLTF. The CDR3 coding sequence is TGTGCCAGCAGGTCAGGGTCAGCTGGGGCCAACGTCCTGACTTTC.